Below, one T cell receptor beta chain is given with its context. The entry originates in a study of blood T cell repertoires in COVID-19. Study in general: The United States, Italy and Spain supplied acute and convalescent COVID-19 samples. From T cells, B-cell-depleted T cells, or PBMCs came the material, which was cDNA or gDNA.

Clones were sequenced by immunoSEQ multiplex PCR, and TCRdb holds only the in-frame ones, with some missing. This sample has about 240,000 clones, with 87% found just once. Across about two dozen US areas, participants ranged in age from about 18 to 100 years. Cohorts were based on clinical histories the participants reported. V lost 4 bases to trimming and J lost 7 bases; unmatched junction nucleotides: 17. The CDR3 consists of 17 residues. The germline gives CDR1 SGHRS, CDR2 YFSETQ. Sequenced input: PBMCs or T cells enriched from blood (not recorded which). The sequence was obtained from a woman aged 25 to 39 with acute COVID-19. The J gene is TRBJ1-2, the V gene TRBV5-1; 9 bases are shared with TRBD1. CDR3 nucleotides: TGCGCCAGCAGCCCCGTACTACAACAGGGGGCCGGGGCTGGCTACACCTTC. Translated: CASSPVLQQGAGAGYTF.